These 6 T cell receptor beta chains originate from one sample sequenced in a study of response to subunit inactivated influenza vaccine. From the RT-PCR reads, TCRdb called clonotypes with MiXCR, one entry per CDR3 protein. The sample records hundreds of thousands of distinct CDR3 sequences, approximately 16% being singletons. Sequenced here: CD4+ T cells sorted from PBMCs, sampled 23 to 25 months after vaccination. These receptors all come from a man between 45 and 75 years old who received an inactivated influenza vaccine.

This chain uses TRBV4-3 with TRBJ2-7; 10 nucleotides align to TRBD1. Germline CDR1 and CDR2: LGHNA and YSLEER. This CDR3 spans 17 amino acids. The V segment lost 3 bases and the J segment 1 base; nucleotides outside the gene matches: 9. CDR3 region: CASSHAWGGQGSYEQYF. The DNA for the CDR3 is TGCGCCAGCAGCCATGCCTGGGGGGGACAGGGGTCCTACGAGCAGTACTTC.

V is TRBV6-2 or TRBV6-3 and J is TRBJ2-7, with D tentatively TRBD1 (6 bases). In germline, CDR1 is MNHEY, CDR2 SVGEGT. This CDR3 region has 13 residues. Trimming removed 7 bases from V and 4 bases from J, with 14 bases in between. The CDR3 loop is CASKWGQRYEQYF. DNA of the CDR3: TGTGCCAGCAAGTGGGGACAAAGATACGAGCAGTACTTC.

This clonotype was seen a handful of times. The V call is TRBV12-3 or TRBV12-4, the J call TRBJ2-1; 11 positions match TRBD2. V lost 7 bases and J lost 8; bases outside the gene matches: 7. The CDR3 extends over 14 amino acids. CDR3 bases: TGTGCCAGCACTACTAGCGGGAGTGTCGATGAGCAGTTCTTC. Translation: CASTTSGSVDEQFF.

This clonotype was found a few times. The chain uses TRBV20-1 and TRBJ2-1; 7 nucleotides line up with TRBD2. Germline CDR1 DFQATT, CDR2 SNEGSKA (reference sequence). With V trimmed by 1 base and J by 4 bases, 7 bases remained unmatched. The CDR3 sequence is 15 residues long. In nucleotides, the CDR3 is TGCAGTGCTAGAGGAGCGGGATTCGATTACAATGAGCAGTTCTTC. Residues: CSARGAGFDYNEQFF.

The V and J genes are TRBV5-1 and TRBJ1-4; no reliable D call. This CDR3 has 14 residues. Trimming took 0 bases from V and 5 from J, leaving 8 bases between them. From germline, CDR1 is SGHRS and CDR2 YFSETQ. CDR3 in amino acids: CASSLGARNEKLFF. CDR3 sequence (DNA): TGCGCCAGCAGCTTGGGGGCGAGGAATGAAAAACTGTTTTTT.

This chain connects TRBV5-1 to TRBJ2-3, with 11 bases aligning to TRBD2. Germline-derived CDR1 and CDR2 are SGHRS and YFSETQ. The J segment lost 5 bases and the V segment lost 5 bases, leaving 10 bases of the junction unmatched. This CDR3 is built from 16 residues. The DNA of the CDR3 is TGCGCCAGCAGGCCTACTAGCGGGAGCAGAGTAGATACGCAGTATTTT. This translates into CASRPTSGSRVDTQYF.